These 9 T cell receptor beta chains share one sample of origin, sequenced in a study of STAT5B mutations in CD4+ large granular lymphocyte leukemia. Profiled with immunoSEQ multiplex PCR; TCRdb holds only in-frame clones, not every one. The table includes 25,000 to 35,000 clones, roughly 76% detected once. The specimen sequenced was CD4+ T cells from blood buffy coats. The receptors were sampled from a human donor in good health.

As DNA, the CDR3 is TGTGCCAGCAGGGGGACAATGAACACTGAAGCTTTCTTT. It is translated as CASRGTMNTEAFF. This chain joins TRBV28 and TRBJ1-1; a possible D gene is TRBD1 (6 bases). CDR1 MDHEN and CDR2 SYDVKM come from the germline V gene. V was clipped by 6 bases and J by 0 bases, with 8 bases between them. The CDR3 covers 13 residues.

The genes are TRBV6-5 and TRBJ1-4; 7 bases match TRBD1. Trimming removed 4 bases from V and 2 bases from J; junction bases left unmatched: 4. The length of the CDR3 is 15 residues. CDR1 is MNHEY and CDR2 is SVGAGI in the germline V gene. The CDR3: CASSSRQGTNEKLFF. CDR3 DNA: TGTGCCAGCAGTTCCCGACAGGGTACTAATGAAAAACTGTTTTTT.

V is TRBV5-4 and J is TRBJ2-1, with D perhaps matching TRBD2 (6 bases). V dropped 7 bases and J dropped 6 bases, with 20 bases sitting between them. The CDR3 has 15 amino acids. The germline V gene has CDR1 SGHNT and CDR2 YYREEE (reference sequence). This CDR3 reads CASGPDGRVGNEQFF. The CDR3 coding sequence is TGTGCCAGCGGGCCGGACGGGAGAGTGGGCAATGAGCAGTTCTTC.

This chain uses TRBV30 with TRBJ2-3, with 8 bases fitting TRBD2. Germline loops: CDR1 GTSNPN, CDR2 SVGIG (reference sequence). The junction had 8 bases not matched to a gene; V was cut back by 1 base and J by 5 bases. The CDR3 has 15 amino acids. The CDR3: CAWSGVAGYVDTQYF. In DNA, the CDR3 is TGTGCCTGGAGTGGGGTAGCGGGATATGTAGATACGCAGTATTTT.

V gene TRBV27 combines with J gene TRBJ2-1; tentative D call: TRBD1 (5 bases). The CDR3 extends over 12 amino acids. The V and J ends lost 5 bases and 9 bases respectively, with 11 bases between them. The germline CDR1 and CDR2 sequences are MNHEY and SMNVEV (reference sequence). The CDR3 sequence: CASSRERGEQFF. As DNA, the CDR3 is TGTGCCAGCAGTCGTGAAAGGGGTGAGCAGTTCTTC.

This clone was seen just once. The genes are TRBV9 and TRBJ2-1; D is unresolved. CDR1 is SGDLS, CDR2 YYNGEE, per germline. The germline V and J ends were trimmed by 0 bases and 3 bases, with 13 bases remaining between them. The CDR3 is 16 residues long. CDR3 residues: CASSVGRFPLYNEQFF. CDR3 in DNA: TGTGCCAGCAGCGTAGGTAGGTTCCCGCTCTACAATGAGCAGTTCTTC.

This clone has more than one count but fewer than ten. The chain employs TRBV18 and TRBJ1-1; tentatively, D is TRBD1 (6 bases). Per germline, CDR1 KGHSH and CDR2 LQKENI. Trimming removed 1 base from V and 0 bases from J, with 12 bases in between. The CDR3 sequence is 16 residues long. The CDR3: CASSPRSGDMNTEAFF. The DNA of the CDR3 is TGTGCCAGCTCACCACGTTCAGGGGACATGAACACTGAAGCTTTCTTT.

This chain links TRBV5-1 with TRBJ2-3, with TRBD2 matching 8 bases. CDR1 and CDR2 (germline): SGHRS, YFSETQ. Trimming removed 3 bases from V and 3 bases from J; junction bases left unmatched: 6. CDR3 length: 15 residues. The DNA for the CDR3 is TGCGCCAGCAGCTCGCAAAGCGGGAGTACAGATACGCAGTATTTT. It codes for CASSSQSGSTDTQYF.

There are a few counts of this clone. The chain employs TRBV14 and TRBJ1-1, with TRBD1 as a possible D gene (5 bases). Germline loops: CDR1 SGHDN, CDR2 FVKESK. Trimming removed 4 bases at V and 1 base at J, with 10 bases between. The CDR3 is made up of 14 amino acids. The CDR3 coding sequence is TGTGCCAGCAGCCGTCGGCAGGGGAACACTGAAGCTTTCTTT. This encodes CASSRRQGNTEAFF.